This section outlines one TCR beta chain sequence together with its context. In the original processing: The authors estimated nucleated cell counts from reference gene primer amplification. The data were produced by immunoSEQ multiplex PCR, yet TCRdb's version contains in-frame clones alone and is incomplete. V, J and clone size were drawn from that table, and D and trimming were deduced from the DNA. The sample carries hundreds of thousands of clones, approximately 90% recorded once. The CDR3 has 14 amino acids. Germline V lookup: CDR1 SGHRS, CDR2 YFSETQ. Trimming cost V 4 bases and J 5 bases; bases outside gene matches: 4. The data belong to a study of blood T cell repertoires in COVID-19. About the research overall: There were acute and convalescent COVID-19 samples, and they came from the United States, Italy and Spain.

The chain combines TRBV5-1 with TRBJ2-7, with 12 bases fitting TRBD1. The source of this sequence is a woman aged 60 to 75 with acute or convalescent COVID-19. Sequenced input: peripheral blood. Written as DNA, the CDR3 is TGCGCCAGCAGCCTCGGGACAGGGGGCAACGAGCAGTACTTC. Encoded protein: CASSLGTGGNEQYF. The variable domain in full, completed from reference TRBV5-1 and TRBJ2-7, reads KAGVTQTPRYLIKTRGQQVTLSCSPISGHRSVSWYQQTPGQGLQFLFEYFSETQRNKGNFPGRFSGRQFSNSRSEMNVSTLELGDSALYLCASSLGTGGNEQYFGPGTRLTVT.